These 8 T cell receptor beta chains came from one sample sequenced in a study of shared clonotypes between healthy human individuals (dated by TCRdb to 2020 to 2021). The method was the immunoSEQ multiplex PCR assay. The table was pulled from immuneACCESS by TCRdb, which kept in-frame rearrangements only. Such tables lose some clones; where checked, under half of the loss comes from unresolved V genes, and the rest has no known cause. The table for this sample lists fewer than 600,000 clones; around three quarters of them were counted only once. 12% of the sample goes to the ten largest clones. Sample: PBMCs. The source is a woman aged 40 to 50 in good health. Some clones in this sample may be carry-over from other donors' samples.

There are a few counts of this clone. This sequence joins TRBV5-5 and TRBJ1-1, with a possible D match to TRBD1 (5 bases). The CDR3 length is 16 residues. Germline-derived CDR1 and CDR2 are SGHKS and YYEKEE (reference sequence). The V end was cut by 4 bases, the J end by 1 base, with 17 bases between. The CDR3, as DNA: TGTGCCAGCAGCCCGGAGGCGGGGGAGTGGAACACTGAAGCTTTCTTT. This sequence encodes CASSPEAGEWNTEAFF.

The chain has TRBV27 and TRBJ1-2; 8 bases fit TRBD1. J was trimmed by 7 bases and V by 7 bases; bases with no gene match: 11. This CDR3 has 14 residues. Germline assignment: CDR1 MNHEY and CDR2 SMNVEV (reference sequence). The CDR3 sequence is CASTPGRGQSGYTF. The CDR3 nucleotides are TGTGCCAGCACCCCAGGCAGGGGGCAAAGTGGCTACACCTTC.

V and J are TRBV28 and TRBJ2-1; TRBD2 matches 7 bases. This CDR3 is 15 amino acids long. Germline trimming cut 6 bases from V and 4 bases from J; bases unmatched to any gene: 9. Germline assignment: CDR1 MDHEN and CDR2 SYDVKM. CDR3 sequence: CASSRGLSLYNEQFF. The CDR3, as DNA: TGTGCCAGCAGCCGGGGACTATCCCTATACAATGAGCAGTTCTTC.

The chain uses TRBV9 and TRBJ1-2; TRBD1 agrees at 8 bases. Germline V gene sequence: CDR1 SGDLS, CDR2 YYNGEE. Trimming cost V 4 bases and J 7 bases; bases outside gene matches: 9. The length of the CDR3 is 14 residues. The CDR3 protein is CASSPWTGPGGYTF. The CDR3 nucleotides are TGTGCCAGCAGCCCGTGGACAGGGCCGGGTGGCTACACCTTC.

J is TRBJ2-7 and V is TRBV30; D tentatively fits TRBD1 or TRBD2 (5 bases each). CDR3 length: 15 residues. Germline lookup yields CDR1 GTSNPN and CDR2 SVGIG (reference sequence). V was trimmed by 2 bases and J by 6 bases, leaving 20 bases between them. The CDR3 loop reads CAWSTLGLRGLEQYF. The CDR3 region has the DNA TGTGCCTGGAGTACGTTGGGGCTACGGGGTCTCGAGCAGTACTTC.

J is TRBJ2-1 and V is TRBV18; D possibly corresponds to TRBD2 (7 bases). CDR1 KGHSH and CDR2 LQKENI come from the germline V gene. V gave up 0 bases and J gave up 7 bases, with 19 bases separating them. This CDR3 is built from 17 residues. The CDR3 coding sequence is TGTGCCAGCTCACCACCGGGGGGGGCCTCAGGGGAGAATGAGCAGTTCTTC. As protein: CASSPPGGASGENEQFF.

The chain uses TRBV4-3 and TRBJ2-1; no definite D call. Germline V gives CDR1 LGHNA, CDR2 YSLEER. The CDR3 extends over 13 amino acids. Between the trimmed V and J ends, which lost 1 base and 9 bases, there was a span of 10 bases. The DNA for the CDR3 is TGCGCCAGCAGCCAAGCTAGGGTTCTTGAGCAGTTCTTC. Translation: CASSQARVLEQFF.

The gene calls are TRBV11-2 and TRBJ2-1, with 12 bases identical to TRBD2. The ends lost 4 bases at V and 9 bases at J; junction bases unmatched: 7. In germline, CDR1 is SGHAT, CDR2 FQNNGV. The length of the CDR3 is 15 residues. The CDR3 region is CASSSRLAGEGEQFF. CDR3 DNA sequence: TGTGCCAGCAGCTCCCGACTAGCGGGAGAGGGTGAGCAGTTCTTC.